Each of the 17 T cell receptor beta chains below was sequenced from the same sample in a study of T-cell reconstitution after alpha-beta-depleted transplantation in children. The authors prepared the TCRbeta library with unique molecular identifiers. TCRdb independently ran MiXCR on the PCR reads; one entry per CDR3 protein. The profile shows hundreds of thousands of distinct CDR3 sequences, 16% of them singletons. Source: PBMCs, mostly from graft donor cells, taken 360 days after TCRalphabeta/CD19-depleted stem cell transplant. The receptors come from a male patient between 2 and 10 years old who had a stem cell transplant for acute lymphoblastic leukemia, so the T cells may come from the graft donor.

This clonotype was counted once. This could be a read error, since a much larger clone is one nucleotide away. This rearrangement joins TRBV20-1 to TRBJ2-2; D remains ambiguous. Between the trimmed V and J ends, which lost 4 bases and 3 bases, there was a span of 3 bases. Germline CDR1 is DFQATT and CDR2 is SNEGSKA (reference sequence). The CDR3 has 11 amino acids. CDR3 nucleotides: TGCAGTGCTACGGACACCGGGGAGCTGTTTTTT. Translation gives CSATDTGELFF.

This clonotype was seen a few times. The chain couples TRBV7-8 to TRBJ2-2; no clear D gene. The V gene's germline CDR1 is SGHVS and CDR2 FQNEAQ. Trimming took off 4 bases at V and 7 bases at J, with 16 bases between the two ends. This CDR3 has 15 amino acids. CDR3 loop: CASSSNLYDNGELFF. As DNA, the CDR3 is TGTGCCAGCAGCTCCAACCTATACGATAACGGGGAGCTGTTTTTT.

The chain uses TRBV9 and TRBJ1-2, with D perhaps matching TRBD1 (6 bases). The CDR3 loop spans 15 amino acids. Trimming pared 2 bases from V and 8 bases from J, leaving 19 bases between. CDR1 is SGDLS, CDR2 YYNGEE, per germline. CDR3 protein: CASSVAGATSGGYTF. The CDR3 DNA reads as TGTGCCAGCAGCGTCGCGGGGGCGACATCGGGGGGCTACACCTTC.

The CDR3 DNA is TGTGCCAGTAGCCTGCAGCGGGATAATACGCAGTATTTT. Translation gives CASSLQRDNTQYF. The gene calls are TRBV19 and TRBJ2-3, with TRBD2 matching 7 bases. Germline CDR1 is LNHDA and CDR2 is SQIVND (reference sequence). This CDR3 is 13 amino acids long. The V and J ends lost 6 bases and 7 bases, in that order; junction bases with no gene match: 7.

The chain carries TRBV27 and TRBJ2-3; D remains unclear. Trimming pared 0 bases from V and 6 bases from J, leaving 13 bases between. The CDR3 has 15 residues. Germline V CDR1 and CDR2: MNHEY, SMNVEV (reference sequence). The CDR3 nucleotides are TGTGCCAGCAGTTTATCGCCAAAGGGCAAGGATACGCAGTATTTT. Translated: CASSLSPKGKDTQYF.

The chain combines TRBV3-1 with TRBJ2-7; unclear D gene. Germline lookup yields CDR1 LGHDT and CDR2 YNNKEL (reference sequence). The V end lost 4 bases, the J end lost 6 bases, and 7 bases lay between the germline ends. CDR3 length equals 11 residues. The CDR3: CASSPGTEQYF. Here the CDR3 DNA reads TGTGCCAGCAGCCCTGGTACCGAGCAGTACTTC.

This clonotype appeared a few times. V gene TRBV6-5 combines with J gene TRBJ2-7, with unresolved D. Per germline, CDR1 MNHEY and CDR2 SVGAGI. The ends were cut back, 7 bases at V and 0 bases at J, with 10 bases in the middle. This CDR3 comprises 13 residues. CDR3 DNA sequence: TGTGCCAGCAATTCTCCAACCTCCTACGAGCAGTACTTC. Its protein product is CASNSPTSYEQYF.

This clonotype was counted at least ten times. This chain joins TRBV7-6 and TRBJ2-7; D is perhaps TRBD1 or TRBD2 (6 bases each). V lost 3 bases, J lost 2 bases, and 17 bases lay in between. CDR1 and CDR2 (germline): SGHVS, FNYEAQ. The CDR3 consists of 16 residues. Written as DNA, the CDR3 is TGTGCCAGCAGCTTTTTCATCCTAGGGGGGCCCTACGAGCAGTACTTC. Amino acid sequence: CASSFFILGGPYEQYF.

J is TRBJ2-5 and V is TRBV2; 8 nucleotides match TRBD2. The germline V gene has CDR1 SNHLY and CDR2 FYNNEI. CDR3 length: 13 residues. Losses at the gene ends were 4 bases for V and 7 bases for J; bases not matched to a gene: 5. For the CDR3, the DNA is TGTGCCAGCAGTGGCGGGACTAGTCGGACCCAGTACTTC. It encodes CASSGGTSRTQYF.

This clonotype was seen a few times. The chain links TRBV5-1 to TRBJ2-5; D is undetermined. Germline assignment: CDR1 SGHRS and CDR2 YFSETQ. Deletions cut 0 bases from V and 3 bases from J, with 6 bases between. There are 13 residues in the CDR3. The CDR3 loop reads CASSLVLEETQYF. The CDR3 DNA reads TGCGCCAGCAGCTTGGTGCTCGAAGAGACCCAGTACTTC.

This clonotype was seen many times. The genes are TRBV7-8 and TRBJ2-1, with D uncertain. Germline V gene lookup returns CDR1 SGHVS and CDR2 FQNEAQ. V lost 1 base and J lost 0, with 10 bases in between. This CDR3 is built from 16 residues. The CDR3 region has the DNA TGTGCCAGCAGCTTAGGGGTCTTAAGCTCCTACAATGAGCAGTTCTTC. Residues: CASSLGVLSSYNEQFF.

In this sample, this clonotype turned up a few times. The rearrangement links TRBV5-1 to TRBJ2-3, with TRBD2 identical over 10 bases. Germline V CDR1 and CDR2: SGHRS, YFSETQ. This CDR3 contains 15 residues. Trimming cost V 2 bases and J 5 bases; bases outside gene matches: 5. CDR3 coding DNA: TGCGCCAGCAGCTTCTCCAGCGGGAGGGGAGATACGCAGTATTTT. It codes for CASSFSSGRGDTQYF.

This chain connects TRBV4-3 to TRBJ2-4, with D tentatively TRBD1 or TRBD2 (5 bases each). Germline CDR1 and CDR2: LGHNA and YSLEER. V lost 0 bases to trimming and J lost 8 bases, with 17 bases between them. The CDR3 sequence is 16 residues long. Here the CDR3 DNA reads TGCGCCAGCAGCCAAGAAGAGGGGCGTATGGGGGACATTCAGTACTTC. It codes for CASSQEEGRMGDIQYF.

In its sample, this clonotype was seen many times. The genes are TRBV12-3 or TRBV12-4 and TRBJ1-4; D is undetermined. V lost 1 base, J lost 3 bases, and 9 bases lay in between. The CDR3 is 15 residues long. For the CDR3, the DNA is TGTGCCAGCAGTTTAGTCCGGGGTCCTAATGAAAAACTGTTTTTT. This encodes CASSLVRGPNEKLFF.

The rearrangement links TRBV4-2 to TRBJ1-1; no definite D call. Deletions cut 0 bases from V and 0 bases from J, with 11 bases between. This CDR3 is built from 16 residues. Germline V gene lookup returns CDR1 LGHNA and CDR2 YNFKEQ. The CDR3 region is CASSQDKKALNTEAFF. CDR3 sequence (DNA): TGTGCCAGCAGCCAAGATAAGAAAGCTTTGAACACTGAAGCTTTCTTT.

This chain connects TRBV13 to TRBJ2-6; tentatively, D is TRBD1 (6 bases). The CDR3 sequence is 19 residues long. CDR1 and CDR2 from the germline V gene are PRHDT and FYEKMQ (reference sequence). V lost 2 bases and J lost 0, with 17 bases in between. The chain's CDR3 is CASSLPLTGDLSGANVLTF. As DNA, the CDR3 is TGTGCCAGCAGCTTACCGTTGACAGGCGACCTCTCTGGGGCCAACGTCCTGACTTTC.

The chain combines TRBV28 with TRBJ1-2; D remains ambiguous. The length of the CDR3 is 12 residues. Germline CDR1 MDHEN, CDR2 SYDVKM. Deletions cut 2 bases from V and 7 bases from J, with 8 bases between. DNA for the CDR3: TGTGCCAGCAGTTTACGGGGTACTGGCTACACCTTC. Its protein is CASSLRGTGYTF.